The T cell receptor beta chain under discussion was sequenced for a study of shared clonotypes between healthy human individuals. Study observations and caveats: Sampling covered blood only; tissue repertoires likely differ. Shared across four donors were about 4.6% of the naive CD4 clonotypes.

CDR1 is SQVTM and CDR2 is ANQGSEA in the germline V gene. The CDR3 sequence is 11 residues long. Concerning this clone: The antigen remains unidentified. One junction end does not reproduce the germline sequence, and a read error may be involved.

An approximately 220 ng quantity of DNA, 25,000 to 30,000 T cell genomes, went into the sorted-subset replicate PCRs. How the authors handled the data: Filtering differed, since immunoSEQ gave only junction sequences and no quality scores. Using immunoSEQ multiplex PCR, the repertoire was profiled, and TCRdb retains in-frame clones only, with some absent. That table is the source of V, J and clone size, and D and trimming were worked out from the DNA. The sample has 980,000 or so clones; around three quarters are singletons. Material for sequencing was memory CD4+ T cells sorted from blood. This sample's subset: CD45RA-negative fraction. V gene TRBV29-1 combines with J gene TRBJ2-7; 10 nucleotides match TRBD1. The sequence came from a man between 18 and 35 years old in good health. The DNA of the CDR3 is TGCAGCGTTGCCCCCCGGACAGGGGGGCACTTC. It codes for CSVAPRTGGHF.